This T cell receptor (beta chain) was identified during a study of OX40 agonist ivuxolimab in advanced cancers. V shed 0 bases, J shed 3 bases, and the junction held 2 bases outside the gene matches. The CDR3 totals 15 residues. Germline V gene sequence: CDR1 LNHDA, CDR2 SQIVND (reference sequence). Assay used: immunoSEQ multiplex PCR; TCRdb lists only in-frame clones, some missing. The sample contains about 98,000 clones, 87% of which appear only once. People who had autoimmune disease history or systemic immunosuppression were excluded. The source of this sequence is an adult with an advanced solid tumor such as melanoma, head and neck, liver or kidney cancer. The sample consisted of CD4+ or CD8+ T cells sorted from blood, taken in a trial of the OX40 agonist ivuxolimab. This chain connects TRBV19 to TRBJ1-5; 7 positions match TRBD1. This CDR3 is CASSIEGTVNQPQHF. In nucleotides, the CDR3 is TGTGCCAGTAGTATAGAGGGGACAGTCAATCAGCCCCAGCATTTT.